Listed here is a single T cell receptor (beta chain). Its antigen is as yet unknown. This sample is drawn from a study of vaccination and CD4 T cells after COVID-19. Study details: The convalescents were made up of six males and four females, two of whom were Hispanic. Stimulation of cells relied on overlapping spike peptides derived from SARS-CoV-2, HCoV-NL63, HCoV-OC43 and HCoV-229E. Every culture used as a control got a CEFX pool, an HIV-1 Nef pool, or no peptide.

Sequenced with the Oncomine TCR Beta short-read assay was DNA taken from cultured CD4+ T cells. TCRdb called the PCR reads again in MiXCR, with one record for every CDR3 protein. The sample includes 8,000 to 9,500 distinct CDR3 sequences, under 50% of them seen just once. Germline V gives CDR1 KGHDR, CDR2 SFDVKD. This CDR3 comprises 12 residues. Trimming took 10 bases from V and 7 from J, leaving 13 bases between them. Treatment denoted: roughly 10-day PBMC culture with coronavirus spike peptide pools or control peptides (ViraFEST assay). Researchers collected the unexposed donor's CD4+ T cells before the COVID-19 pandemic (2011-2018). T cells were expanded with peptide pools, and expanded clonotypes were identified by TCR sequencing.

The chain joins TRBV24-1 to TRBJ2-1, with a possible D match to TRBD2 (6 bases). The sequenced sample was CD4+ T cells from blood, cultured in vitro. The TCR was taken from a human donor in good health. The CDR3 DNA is TGTGCCACTACCGGACTATTGAATGAGCAGTTCTTC. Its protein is CATTGLLNEQFF.